The source of this T cell receptor (beta chain) is a study of blood T cells in healthy people across ages. General study points: Diversity was estimated from one million T cells, and these estimates were considered underestimates. Comparison with aged donors showed that long-lived donors had more naive CD4+ cells and higher diversity.

Germline lookup yields CDR1 SQVTM and CDR2 ANQGSEA. There are 13 residues in the CDR3. Between the trimmed V and J ends, which lost 6 bases and 2 bases, there was a span of 12 bases. Together with a sample-barcoded 5' primer, a J-beta primer mix was included in a second PCR lasting roughly 6 to 12 cycles. TCRdb processed the 5' RACE reads anew with MiXCR; each CDR3 protein has one entry. Of over 1.5 million distinct CDR3 sequences listed, less than 50% are singletons. There are a few counts of this clonotype. Its target is unknown. The authors isolated at least 6.5 million PBMCs per sample. The TCR sequence derives from a middle-aged woman in good health. The V and J genes are TRBV29-1 and TRBJ2-3; D possibly corresponds to TRBD2 (6 bases). Input material: blood. CDR3: CSVQGTYTDTQYF. In nucleotides, the CDR3 is TGCAGCGTCCAAGGGACTTACACAGATACGCAGTATTTT.